This entry lists 27 T cell receptor beta chains sequenced from one sample in a study of post-analysis software for immune sequencing data. Study findings and constraints: When patients were compared with controls, 4 or 5 TRBV segments were more frequent, TRBV5-6, TRBV5-1 and TRBV20-1 among them.

Their antigen targets remain unknown. Unique molecular identifiers were present in the TCR beta cDNA libraries. MiXCR, run by TCRdb on the PCR reads, gives a single entry per CDR3 protein. The sample has 350,000 to 450,000 distinct CDR3 sequences, about a third seen once. The sample taken for sequencing was blood. Receptor source: a girl aged 5-17 years with multiple sclerosis.

As regards this clonotype: This may arise from a read error, as a much more abundant clone is one base away. The J gene is TRBJ2-5, the V gene TRBV7-7; 9 nucleotides match TRBD1. The CDR3 covers 14 residues. From germline, CDR1 is SSHAT and CDR2 FNYEAQ (reference sequence). The CDR3 spells CASSWGQGPETQYF. CDR3 DNA sequence: TGTGCTAGCAGCTGGGGACAGGGTCCGGAGACCCAGTACTTC.

This clonotype showed up just a few times. The J gene is TRBJ1-5, the V gene TRBV20-1; TRBD1 agrees at 10 bases. The V and J ends lost 5 bases and 7 bases, in that order; junction bases with no gene match: 5. CDR1 DFQATT and CDR2 SNEGSKA come from the germline V gene (reference sequence). The CDR3 spans 13 residues. The CDR3 spells CSASRTGGQPQHF. The CDR3 DNA sequence: TGCAGTGCTTCCAGGACAGGGGGGCAGCCCCAGCATTTT.

This clonotype has a handful of counts. This chain joins TRBV7-6 and TRBJ2-3; D might be TRBD2 (7 bases). The germline gives CDR1 SGHVS, CDR2 FNYEAQ. With 5 bases removed from V and 2 bases from J, the gap between germline ends came to 17 bases. CDR3 size: 16 residues. CDR3 protein: CASSDLGGGNTDTQYF. The CDR3 DNA sequence: TGTGCCAGCAGCGATTTAGGGGGGGGTAACACAGATACGCAGTATTTT.

The rearrangement links TRBV12-3 or TRBV12-4 to TRBJ1-5; 8 bases match TRBD1. The CDR3 extends over 17 amino acids. The trim removed 4 bases at V and 0 bases at J, leaving 8 bases unmatched. CDR3 in amino acids: CASSSPGTGYSNQPQHF. As DNA, the CDR3 is TGTGCCAGCAGTTCGCCCGGGACAGGCTATAGCAATCAGCCCCAGCATTTT.

The chain recombines TRBV29-1 with TRBJ2-3; D may be TRBD2 (7 bases). This CDR3 spans 16 amino acids. Trimming removed 6 bases from V and 1 base from J, with 20 bases in between. Germline CDR1 reads SQVTM; CDR2 reads ANQGSEA. DNA of the CDR3: TGCAGCGTAAGTGGGGGGGCTGACCGGTGCACAGATACGCAGTATTTT. This gives the protein CSVSGGADRCTDTQYF.

The rearrangement joins TRBV10-3 to TRBJ2-5; 7 bases fit TRBD1. The CDR3 consists of 14 residues. V shed 2 bases, J shed 4 bases, and the junction held 4 bases outside the gene matches. Per germline, CDR1 ENHRY and CDR2 SYGVKD. CDR3 sequence: CAISETGAGETQYF. The DNA of the CDR3 is TGTGCCATCAGTGAGACAGGGGCTGGAGAGACCCAGTACTTC.

This clonotype was found a few times. The chain combines TRBV18 with TRBJ2-3; the D is unclear. Germline V gene lookup returns CDR1 KGHSH and CDR2 LQKENI. Between the trimmed V and J ends, which lost 2 bases and 1 base, there was a span of 16 bases. The CDR3 runs to 17 residues. The DNA of the CDR3 is TGTGCCAGCTCACCAATCTTCGTGGGAAAAGGCACAGATACGCAGTATTTT. This gives the protein CASSPIFVGKGTDTQYF.

This clonotype was seen a few times. The chain uses TRBV24-1 and TRBJ2-1; a possible D gene is TRBD1 (5 bases). The germline V gene encodes CDR1 KGHDR and CDR2 SFDVKD. The length of the CDR3 is 13 residues. The V gene lost 7 bases and the J gene lost 10 bases, with 16 bases spanning the gap. In nucleotides, the CDR3 is TGTGCCACCAGGGATATCCAGGGATTGGAGCAGTTCTTC. Amino acids: CATRDIQGLEQFF.

The V call is TRBV2, the J call TRBJ2-5; D gene unclear. Per the germline V gene, CDR1 is SNHLY and CDR2 is FYNNEI. The length of the CDR3 is 13 residues. V was pared by 3 bases and J by 11 bases, with 16 bases between. The CDR3 protein is CASSEDVEVKQYF. The CDR3 nucleotides read TGTGCCAGCAGTGAGGATGTCGAGGTCAAGCAGTACTTC.

This clonotype was seen a handful of times. The chain links TRBV12-3 or TRBV12-4 to TRBJ1-5; 7 positions match TRBD1. The CDR3 has 14 amino acids. V was clipped by 6 bases and J by 6 bases; unmatched bases: 8. The DNA for the CDR3 is TGTGCCAGCAGCACTGACAGGGCGGGTCAGCCCCAGCATTTT. It specifies CASSTDRAGQPQHF.

This clonotype has just one count. A much larger clone lies one base from this, so it may be a read error. This chain joins TRBV10-3 and TRBJ2-4; 8 nucleotides line up with TRBD2. CDR1 ENHRY and CDR2 SYGVKD come from the germline V gene. CDR3 length: 13 residues. As DNA, the CDR3 is TGTGCCGTCAGTCGGGAGGGGGAAAACATTCAGTACTTC. Translating it yields CAVSREGENIQYF.

This clonotype has ten or more counts. The rearrangement links TRBV29-1 to TRBJ2-5; 9 bases are a match to TRBD1. The V gene's germline CDR1 is SQVTM and CDR2 ANQGSEA. This CDR3 has 13 amino acids. V lost 6 bases, J lost 1 base, and 3 bases stayed unmatched. CDR3 residues: CSVLTGGQETQYF. The CDR3 DNA reads TGCAGCGTGCTGACAGGGGGCCAAGAGACCCAGTACTTC.

There are a few counts of this clonotype. V usage is TRBV18 and J usage is TRBJ2-5; TRBD1 is a possible D gene (6 bases). Trimming left V 0 bases short and J 2 bases short, with 10 bases between. CDR1 and CDR2 from the germline V gene are KGHSH and LQKENI. The CDR3 has 15 amino acids. CDR3 in amino acids: CASSPPVGHQETQYF. Here the CDR3 DNA reads TGTGCCAGCTCACCACCGGTGGGACATCAAGAGACCCAGTACTTC.

This clonotype was picked up one time. V usage is TRBV11-2 and J usage is TRBJ2-2, with a tentative D call TRBD2 (6 bases). Trimming removed 5 bases from V and 2 bases from J, with 12 bases in between. The CDR3 is made up of 15 amino acids. The germline V gene encodes CDR1 SGHAT and CDR2 FQNNGV. As DNA, the CDR3 is TGTGCCAGCAGCCGGGGGATAGTAAACACCGGGGAGCTGTTTTTT. Its translation: CASSRGIVNTGELFF.

This clonotype was counted many times. The chain links TRBV3-1 to TRBJ2-3; possible D gene TRBD1, 5 bases. Looked up from germline, CDR1 is LGHDT and CDR2 is YNNKEL (reference sequence). V lost 2 bases, J lost 5 bases, and 11 bases lay in between. The CDR3 contains 14 residues. DNA of the CDR3: TGTGCCAGCAGCCAATACCGACAGAGAGATACGCAGTATTTT. Translation: CASSQYRQRDTQYF.

A note on this clonotype: This may come from a read error, since a much larger clone is one base off. This CDR3 is missing its conserved last phenylalanine or tryptophan, likely due to a read error. V usage is TRBV4-3 and J usage is TRBJ1-1; D is unresolved. V dropped 2 bases and J dropped 3 bases, with 10 bases sitting between them. In germline, CDR1 is LGHNA, CDR2 YSLEER. CDR3 length: 14 amino acids. CDR3 amino acids: CASSQIREDTEAFC. The CDR3 DNA follows: TGCGCCAGCAGCCAAATTCGGGAGGACACTGAAGCTTTCTGT.

This rearrangement joins TRBV13 to TRBJ2-7, with 10 bases aligning to TRBD2. The ends lost 5 bases at V and 2 bases at J; junction bases unmatched: 3. The CDR3 is 14 residues long. CDR1 is PRHDT and CDR2 is FYEKMQ in the germline V gene (reference sequence). The CDR3 spells CASSHSGGPYEQYF. The CDR3, as DNA: TGTGCCAGCAGCCATAGCGGGGGGCCCTACGAGCAGTACTTC.

There are a few counts of this clonotype. V gene TRBV5-1 combines with J gene TRBJ2-3; a possible D gene is TRBD1 (6 bases). The germline V and J ends were trimmed by 3 bases and 0 bases, with 11 bases remaining between them. CDR3 length: 15 amino acids. Germline lookup yields CDR1 SGHRS and CDR2 YFSETQ. The CDR3 region is CASSSGDHSTDTQYF. CDR3 bases: TGCGCCAGCAGCTCAGGGGACCACAGCACAGATACGCAGTATTTT.

Only a few counts were recorded for this clonotype. The V gene is TRBV5-1, the J gene TRBJ2-7, with 7 bases that match TRBD2. V lost 3 bases, J lost 2 bases, and 8 bases stayed unmatched. The CDR3 length is 15 residues. Germline V gene data show CDR1 as SGHRS and CDR2 as YFSETQ. CDR3 nucleotides: TGCGCCAGCAGCTCCCTAGCGGAGCCCACCTACGAGCAGTACTTC. Residues: CASSSLAEPTYEQYF.

V is TRBV9 and J is TRBJ2-1; no firm D call. The germline gives CDR1 SGDLS, CDR2 YYNGEE. This CDR3 comprises 15 residues. The V gene lost 0 bases and the J gene lost 0 bases, with 7 bases spanning the gap. CDR3 protein: CASSVGPNSYNEQFF. The CDR3 DNA reads as TGTGCCAGCAGCGTAGGACCGAACTCCTACAATGAGCAGTTCTTC.

The J gene is TRBJ2-3, the V gene TRBV20-1; D may be TRBD2 (6 bases). Germline V gene data show CDR1 as DFQATT and CDR2 as SNEGSKA (reference sequence). Trimming stripped 6 bases from V and 2 bases from J, with 15 bases between. The CDR3 is made up of 14 amino acids. CDR3 sequence (DNA): TGCAGTGCCCCCCCTGGGGGGAACACAGATACGCAGTATTTT. This sequence encodes CSAPPGGNTDTQYF.

This clonotype was seen a few times. The chain employs TRBV28 and TRBJ1-5; TRBD1 is a possible D gene (5 bases). V gave up 7 bases and J gave up 3 bases, with 16 bases separating them. The CDR3 sequence is 15 residues long. Germline V gene sequence: CDR1 MDHEN, CDR2 SYDVKM. For the CDR3, the DNA is TGTGCCAGCACCGAACGCAAGGGGTCCAATCAGCCCCAGCATTTT. Protein: CASTERKGSNQPQHF.

This clonotype was seen once. V is TRBV5-1 and J is TRBJ2-1; the D is unclear. Germline CDR1 and CDR2: SGHRS and YFSETQ. The CDR3 is 15 residues long. V dropped 0 bases and J dropped 4 bases, with 11 bases sitting between them. CDR3 bases: TGCGCCAGCAGCTTGGAAGGGATCGGGTACAATGAGCAGTTCTTC. This gives the protein CASSLEGIGYNEQFF.

This clonotype appeared a few times. The CDR3 protein is CTSSQEEGWDGSDQPQHF. The CDR3 DNA sequence: TGCACCAGCAGCCAAGAAGAGGGCTGGGACGGCAGTGATCAGCCCCAGCATTTT. V and J are TRBV1 and TRBJ1-5. TRBV1 is classified as a pseudogene. The CDR3 is 18 residues long.

This chain connects TRBV14 to TRBJ2-7, with D tentatively TRBD1 or TRBD2 (6 bases each). V was clipped by 3 bases and J by 2 bases, with 11 bases between them. Germline V gene data show CDR1 as SGHDN and CDR2 as FVKESK. This CDR3 region has 14 residues. CDR3 in amino acids: CASSQRGEAYEQYF. The CDR3 DNA sequence: TGTGCCAGCAGCCAGAGGGGGGAGGCCTACGAGCAGTACTTC.

This clonotype was counted between two and nine times. The rearrangement joins TRBV7-8 to TRBJ2-1; perhaps TRBD2 as D (5 bases). Per germline, CDR1 SGHVS and CDR2 FQNEAQ. V was pared by 2 bases and J by 6 bases, with 11 bases between. The CDR3 length is 14 residues. The CDR3 DNA follows: TGTGCCAGCAGCTTATATGAGGGCAGCAATGAGCAGTTCTTC. Its translation: CASSLYEGSNEQFF.

V usage is TRBV10-3 and J usage is TRBJ1-2; TRBD1 might be the D (6 bases). Trimming shortened V by 3 bases and J by 7 bases, and 12 bases separated the two germline ends. This CDR3 contains 13 residues. CDR1 and CDR2 (germline): ENHRY, SYGVKD. In nucleotides, the CDR3 is TGTGCCATCAGTGAAACGGGGGGCTTTGGCTACACCTTC. This sequence encodes CAISETGGFGYTF.